Following are 28 T cell receptor beta chains from one sample sequenced in a study of beta chain features in type 1 diabetes. cDNA synthesis used the whole RNA isolate, giving expressed TCRB sequences. Here immunoSEQ multiplex PCR was the method, and the copy in TCRdb shows in-frame clones only, minus some. This table has about 340,000 clones, roughly 8% appearing once. The sample taken for sequencing was central memory CD4+ T cells from blood. The receptors come from a woman aged 18-30 years in good health.

The chain links TRBV7-9 to TRBJ2-5; D may be TRBD2 (5 bases). V was shortened by 5 bases and J by 5 bases, with 12 bases between the two germline ends. Germline CDR1 and CDR2: SEHNR and FQNEAQ (reference sequence). The CDR3 is 13 residues long. CDR3 in amino acids: CASSPERRETQYF. The CDR3, as DNA: TGTGCCAGCAGCCCTGAGAGGAGGGAGACCCAGTACTTC. Based on the CDR3 plus reference TRBV7-9 and TRBJ2-5, the full variable domain is DTGVSQNPRHKITKRGQNVTFRCDPISEHNRLYWYRQTLGQGPEFLTYFQNEAQLEKSRLLSDRFSAERPKGSFSTLEIQRTEQGDSAMYLCASSPERRETQYFGPGTRLLVL.

V is TRBV4-1 and J is TRBJ2-1; 8 bases match TRBD2. The CDR3 length is 16 residues. Germline CDR1 and CDR2: MGHRA and YSYEKL. The junction had 9 bases not matched to a gene; V was cut back by 4 bases and J by 4 bases. CDR3 protein: CASSRLAGTTYNEQFF. The DNA of the CDR3 is TGCGCCAGCAGCCGATTAGCGGGAACTACGTACAATGAGCAGTTCTTC.

This clone was recorded a few times. V usage is TRBV7-8 and J usage is TRBJ2-1; 8 nucleotides align to TRBD2. From germline, CDR1 is SGHVS and CDR2 FQNEAQ. V was clipped by 2 bases and J by 8 bases; unmatched bases: 8. CDR3 length: 15 amino acids. CDR3 DNA sequence: TGTGCCAGCAGCTTATCAGCGGGAGCGACGTATGAGCAGTTCTTC. Its translation is CASSLSAGATYEQFF.

This clone was seen a few times. The chain carries TRBV5-1 and TRBJ2-3; TRBD1 might be the D (6 bases). Germline CDR1 is SGHRS and CDR2 is YFSETQ. The CDR3 covers 14 residues. V lost 5 bases, J lost 4 bases, and 14 bases lay in between. The CDR3 sequence is CASSWGQQADTQYF. The DNA for the CDR3 is TGCGCCAGCAGTTGGGGGCAGCAGGCAGATACGCAGTATTTT.

The sample holds a few counts of this clone. The rearrangement uses TRBV13 and TRBJ1-3; D is unresolved. Trimming stripped 2 bases from V and 4 bases from J, with 9 bases between. The CDR3 totals 14 residues. Per the germline V gene, CDR1 is PRHDT and CDR2 is FYEKMQ (reference sequence). The DNA for the CDR3 is TGTGCCAGCAGCTTAAAGGGAGCCGGAAACACCATATATTTT. Amino acids: CASSLKGAGNTIYF.

The chain uses TRBV14 and TRBJ2-1, with 12 bases matching TRBD1. CDR1 and CDR2 from the germline V gene are SGHDN and FVKESK. This CDR3 has 19 residues. With V trimmed by 2 bases and J by 6 bases, 14 bases remained unmatched. The CDR3 sequence is CASSQPGQGARFSANEQFF. The CDR3 DNA follows: TGTGCCAGCAGCCAACCGGGACAGGGGGCGAGGTTTAGTGCCAATGAGCAGTTCTTC.

This clone appeared a few times. This chain joins TRBV14 and TRBJ2-2; the D gene is possibly TRBD1 (6 bases). The CDR3 contains 16 residues. Germline values: CDR1 SGHDN, CDR2 FVKESK. V was cut by 4 bases and J by 3 bases, with 15 bases left in between. The CDR3 here is CASSRNRAPHTGELFF. DNA for the CDR3: TGTGCCAGCAGCCGAAACAGGGCCCCTCACACCGGGGAGCTGTTTTTT. Full variable domain (missing parts from reference TRBV14 and TRBJ2-2): EAGVTQFPSHSVIEKGQTVTLRCDPISGHDNLYWYRRVMGKEIKFLLHFVKESKQDESGMPNNRFLAERTGGTYSTLKVQPAELEDSGVYFCASSRNRAPHTGELFFGEGSRLTVL.

The chain has TRBV4-2 and TRBJ1-5; TRBD1 matches 8 bases. J gave up 3 bases and V 0 bases, and 4 bases lay outside the gene matches. The CDR3 is made up of 16 amino acids. The germline CDR1 and CDR2 sequences are LGHNA and YNFKEQ. The CDR3 protein is CASSQEGDRYNQPQHF. CDR3 nucleotide sequence: TGTGCCAGCAGCCAAGAGGGGGACAGGTACAATCAGCCCCAGCATTTT.

This clone was seen many times. The V and J genes are TRBV28 and TRBJ1-5; 9 nucleotides align to TRBD1. This CDR3 comprises 15 residues. From germline, CDR1 is MDHEN and CDR2 SYDVKM. With 5 bases clipped from V and 7 bases from J, the junction kept 9 bases outside the gene matches. The CDR3 coding sequence is TGTGCCAGCAGTCCCTTGGACAGGGGTTTCCAGCCCCAGCATTTT. Translating gives CASSPLDRGFQPQHF.

This clone appeared a few times. Germline is not matched at one junction end, which may reflect a read error. The J gene is TRBJ2-3, the V gene TRBV7-9, with D perhaps TRBD2 (5 bases). The length of the CDR3 is 16 residues. Per germline, CDR1 SEHNR and CDR2 FQNEAQ (reference sequence). The CDR3 is CASSQAAGRLTDTQYF. CDR3 sequence (DNA): TGCGCCAGCAGCCAAGCGGCGGGTAGGCTCACAGATACGCAGTATTTT. The full variable domain, with the rest looked up from reference TRBV7-9 and TRBJ2-3, is DTGVSQNPRHKITKRGQNVTFRCDPISEHNRLYWYRQTLGQGPEFLTYFQNEAQLEKSRLLSDRFSAERPKGSFSTLEIQRTEQGDSAMYLCASSQAAGRLTDTQYFGPGTRLTVL.

This clone was counted a few times. This chain uses TRBV10-3 with TRBJ2-1; 8 bases match TRBD2. Germline V gene sequence: CDR1 ENHRY, CDR2 SYGVKD. The CDR3 runs 14 residues. V lost 7 bases, J lost 5 bases, and 7 bases stayed unmatched. CDR3 residues: CAITNVAGNNEQFF. The CDR3 DNA reads TGTGCCATCACCAACGTAGCGGGGAACAATGAGCAGTTCTTC.

The J gene is TRBJ2-3, the V gene TRBV7-8; D is ambiguous. Trimming left V 1 base short and J 4 bases short, with 6 bases between. This CDR3 contains 13 residues. Germline V gene lookup returns CDR1 SGHVS and CDR2 FQNEAQ. Here the CDR3 reads CASSLDAPDTQYF. The CDR3 nucleotides read TGTGCCAGCAGCTTAGATGCCCCAGATACGCAGTATTTT.

The chain is built from TRBV6-6 and TRBJ1-1; 7 bases line up with TRBD1. Germline values: CDR1 MNHNY, CDR2 SVGAGI (reference sequence). V trimming: 4 bases; J trimming: 5 bases; junction bases outside the gene matches: 7. CDR3 length: 14 amino acids. CDR3 sequence (DNA): TGTGCCAGCAGTTCTAGACAGGGTAAGACTGAAGCTTTCTTT. Protein: CASSSRQGKTEAFF.

A few counts support this clone. V and J are TRBV10-3 and TRBJ2-1; 10 bases are a match to TRBD1. The CDR3 is made up of 14 amino acids. V lost 10 bases, J lost 8 bases, and 11 bases stayed unmatched. Per germline, CDR1 ENHRY and CDR2 SYGVKD. CDR3 in amino acids: CATVPTGGLYEQFF. CDR3 in DNA: TGTGCCACCGTGCCGACAGGGGGCTTGTATGAGCAGTTCTTC.

The chain joins TRBV28 to TRBJ1-2, with TRBD1 matching over 8 bases. Unmatched junction bases numbered 9, after V lost 6 bases and J lost 0 bases. Germline CDR1 MDHEN, CDR2 SYDVKM. CDR3 length: 16 residues. CDR3 sequence reads: CASRSSGTGSNYGYTF. The DNA for the CDR3 is TGTGCCAGCAGATCCTCCGGGACAGGATCTAACTATGGCTACACCTTC.

This clone was counted many times. This chain connects TRBV9 to TRBJ1-2; D perhaps matches TRBD1 (6 bases). Trimming stripped 4 bases from V and 2 bases from J, with 9 bases between. The CDR3 consists of 13 residues. Germline V lookup: CDR1 SGDLS, CDR2 YYNGEE. The CDR3 sequence is CASSRDNNYGYTF. In nucleotides, the CDR3 is TGTGCCAGCAGCCGGGACAACAACTATGGCTACACCTTC. The whole variable domain, filled in from reference TRBV9 and TRBJ1-2, reads DSGVTQTPKHLITATGQRVTLRCSPRSGDLSVYWYQQSLDQGLQFLIQYYNGEERAKGNILERFSAQQFPDLHSELNLSSLELGDSALYFCASSRDNNYGYTFGSGTRLTVV.

This clone has ten or more counts. The chain couples TRBV7-2 to TRBJ2-5; D call uncertain. V lost 1 base, J lost 5 bases, and 8 bases lay in between. The CDR3 runs 13 residues. Germline lookup yields CDR1 SGHTA and CDR2 FQGNSA. In DNA form, the CDR3 reads TGTGCCAGCAGCTTAGGTTTTCGGGAGACCCAGTACTTC. Translation gives CASSLGFRETQYF.

The chain joins TRBV11-2 to TRBJ2-2, with 7 bases that match TRBD1. The CDR3 totals 14 residues. Unmatched junction bases numbered 5, after V lost 10 bases and J lost 0 bases. Germline V gene data show CDR1 as SGHAT and CDR2 as FQNNGV. The CDR3 nucleotides are TGTGCCACCAATACAGGGGCGAACACCGGGGAGCTGTTTTTT. Translation gives CATNTGANTGELFF.

This chain connects TRBV13 to TRBJ2-5; 8 positions match TRBD2. The V gene's germline CDR1 is PRHDT and CDR2 FYEKMQ (reference sequence). The CDR3 length is 17 residues. Unmatched junction bases numbered 13, after V lost 6 bases and J lost 1 base. This CDR3 reads CASRLGGLVGSQETQYF. Here the CDR3 DNA reads TGTGCCAGCAGATTGGGGGGACTAGTGGGATCCCAAGAGACCCAGTACTTC.

V usage is TRBV7-3 and J usage is TRBJ2-5; 7 bases fit TRBD1. Germline CDR1 reads SGHTA; CDR2 reads FQGTGA. V lost 5 bases, J lost 1 base, and 10 bases stayed unmatched. The CDR3 totals 16 residues. CDR3 residues: CASSPQGLLGQETQYF. The CDR3 DNA reads as TGTGCCAGCAGCCCACAGGGGCTTTTAGGCCAAGAGACCCAGTACTTC.

A few counts support this clone. V and J are TRBV29-1 and TRBJ2-1; D is perhaps TRBD1 (5 bases). Trimming pared 7 bases from V and 1 base from J, leaving 11 bases between. This CDR3 has 13 amino acids. Germline V gene sequence: CDR1 SQVTM, CDR2 ANQGSEA. DNA for the CDR3: TGCAGCGGTTCCCAGGGATCCTACAATGAGCAGTTCTTC. Its translation: CSGSQGSYNEQFF.

The chain joins TRBV4-3 to TRBJ2-5, with D perhaps TRBD1 (6 bases). This CDR3 spans 13 amino acids. Per germline, CDR1 LGHNA and CDR2 YSLEER. With 4 bases removed from V and 3 bases from J, the gap between germline ends came to 9 bases. The CDR3 protein is CASSRTAEETQYF. The CDR3 nucleotides read TGCGCCAGCAGCCGGACAGCAGAAGAGACCCAGTACTTC.

This clone turned up a few times. The genes are TRBV18 and TRBJ2-5, with D perhaps TRBD2 (6 bases). Germline V gene data show CDR1 as KGHSH and CDR2 as LQKENI. The CDR3 runs 14 residues. Trimming shortened V by 3 bases and J by 1 base, and 9 bases separated the two germline ends. The CDR3 here is CASSPGLIQETQYF. Written as DNA, the CDR3 is TGTGCCAGCTCACCGGGACTTATCCAAGAGACCCAGTACTTC.

The CDR3 loop reads CASRWLAGAFF. CDR3 DNA: TGTGCCAGCCGATGGCTCGCGGGAGCTTTCTTT. V is TRBV2 and J is TRBJ1-1; D ambiguous. This CDR3 has 11 amino acids. Germline loops: CDR1 SNHLY, CDR2 FYNNEI. The V and J ends lost 8 bases and 10 bases respectively, with 14 bases between them.

This clone was seen ten or more times. The same CDR3 can be traced to other DNA sequences in this sample. The chain combines TRBV10-3 with TRBJ2-2, with D possibly being TRBD2 (6 bases). From germline, CDR1 is ENHRY and CDR2 SYGVKD. Trimming pared 5 bases from V and 7 bases from J, leaving 8 bases between. The CDR3 spans 12 residues. This CDR3 is CAISQTSGELFF. The CDR3 coding sequence is TGTGCCATCAGTCAGACTAGCGGGGAGCTGTTTTTT.

In this sample, this clone turned up a few times. The V gene is TRBV7-2, the J gene TRBJ2-6; D unresolved. Germline V gene data show CDR1 as SGHTA and CDR2 as FQGNSA. The ends were cut back, 3 bases at V and 0 bases at J, with 6 bases in the middle. The CDR3 contains 15 residues. The CDR3 spells CASSFLPSGANVLTF. CDR3 nucleotide sequence: TGTGCCAGCAGCTTTCTGCCCTCTGGGGCCAACGTCCTGACTTTC.

This clone was counted only a few times. V and J are TRBV28 and TRBJ1-5; 10 positions agree with TRBD1. Germline trimming cut 6 bases from V and 6 bases from J; bases unmatched to any gene: 14. The germline V gene encodes CDR1 MDHEN and CDR2 SYDVKM. This CDR3 region has 17 residues. The CDR3 sequence is CASSSWDRGLVRQPQHF. The CDR3 DNA reads as TGTGCCAGCAGCTCATGGGACAGGGGATTAGTTCGTCAGCCCCAGCATTTT.

Details on this clone: A much larger clone differs from this one at a single base, so this may be a read error. The chain is built from TRBV7-8 and TRBJ2-3, with D tentatively TRBD2 (6 bases). Per the germline V gene, CDR1 is SGHVS and CDR2 is FQNEAQ. The CDR3 contains 16 residues. The CDR3 region is CAGSLTSGSGTDTQYF. CDR3 coding DNA: TGTGCCGGCAGCTTAACATCCGGGAGTGGCACAGATACGCAGTATTTT.